The rows below give T cell receptor beta chains drawn from one sample of a study of cytomegalovirus exposure and HLA in healthy donors. Data came from immunoSEQ multiplex PCR; TCRdb stores just in-frame clones and leaves some out. The sample totals 120,000 to 150,000 clones. The material sequenced was PBMCs. The source of these receptors is a woman in her fifties or sixties in good health and CMV-seronegative. CDR3s include the opening cysteine and the closing phenylalanine or tryptophan. The D gene is left open where the match is weak.

D gene: TRBD2
J gene: TRBJ2-1
V gene: TRBV11-2
CDR3 protein: CASSVGTSGYNEQFF
CDR3 DNA: TGTGCCAGCAGCGTAGGGACTAGCGGGTACAATGAGCAGTTCTTC

D gene: TRBD2
J gene: TRBJ2-7
V gene: TRBV2
CDR3 protein: CASSRSSGGSQGVYF
CDR3 DNA: TGTGCCAGCAGCCGCTCGAGCGGGGGGTCCCAAGGGGTGTACTTC

D gene: TRBD1
J gene: TRBJ2-5
V gene: TRBV28
CDR3 protein: CASREDRGNQETQYF
CDR3 DNA: TGTGCCAGCAGGGAAGACAGGGGGAACCAAGAGACCCAGTACTTC

D gene: -
J gene: TRBJ2-1
V gene: TRBV5-1
CDR3 protein: CASSLERGPEQFF
CDR3 DNA: TGCGCCAGCAGCTTGGAAAGGGGTCCTGAGCAGTTCTTC

D gene: TRBD1
J gene: TRBJ2-7
V gene: TRBV5-1
CDR3 protein: CASSLGTGVSYEQYF
CDR3 DNA: TGCGCCAGCAGCTTGGGAACAGGGGTCTCCTACGAGCAGTACTTC

D gene: -
J gene: TRBJ1-1
V gene: TRBV2
CDR3 protein: CASAVDPAGLAFF
CDR3 DNA: TGTGCCAGCGCCGTTGACCCGGCGGGACTGGCTTTCTTT

D gene: TRBD2
J gene: TRBJ2-7
V gene: TRBV4-2
CDR3 protein: CASSQVAGGSSYEQYF
CDR3 DNA: TGTGCCAGCAGCCAAGTGGCGGGAGGGAGCTCCTACGAGCAGTACTTC

D gene: TRBD1
J gene: TRBJ2-7
V gene: TRBV13
CDR3 protein: CASRGDRGYEQYF
CDR3 DNA: TGTGCCAGCCGAGGGGACAGGGGCTACGAGCAGTACTTC

D gene: -
J gene: TRBJ1-4
V gene: TRBV5-1
CDR3 protein: CASSLVGAEKLFF
CDR3 DNA: TGCGCCAGCAGCTTGGTAGGGGCTGAAAAACTGTTTTTT

D gene: -
J gene: TRBJ1-5
V gene: TRBV28
CDR3 protein: CASSPHLGQTNQPQHF
CDR3 DNA: TGTGCCAGCAGTCCGCATCTTGGACAGACCAATCAGCCCCAGCATTTT

D gene: -
J gene: TRBJ2-5
V gene: TRBV15
CDR3 protein: CATSARFQETQYF
CDR3 DNA: TGTGCCACCAGCGCCAGGTTTCAAGAGACCCAGTACTTC